These T cell receptor beta chains were read from a single sample in a study of blood T cell repertoires in COVID-19. Libraries were prepared by immunoSEQ multiplex PCR; TCRdb keeps only in-frame clonotypes and omits some of them. Among fewer than 450,000 clones listed, roughly 90% were seen once. Sequencing used peripheral blood. Every receptor here comes from a woman in her 70s with COVID-19, enrolled during active disease. The CDR3 runs from the conserved cysteine through the conserved F or W. A D gene is named only where the DNA matches it firmly. Clone sizes are given selectively: once, few, many, or a class where the clone is expanded.

-	TRBV7-9	-	TRBJ1-2	TGTGCCAGCAGCTTAGAGAAGGGAGCAAACTATGGCTACACCTTC	CASSLEKGANYGYTF
-	TRBV27	-	TRBJ1-1	TGTGCCAGCAGCCGAGAGGCGGGCCTCCCGGGGGAAGCTTTCTTT	CASSREAGLPGEAFF
-	TRBV29-1	once	TRBJ2-3	TGCAGCGTTGAACGAGGGTCTACGCAGTATTTT	CSVERGSTQYF
TRBD2	TRBV24-1	once	TRBJ2-3	TGTGCCACCAGTGACCCGGGACTAGCGGGGACAGATACGCAGTATTTT	CATSDPGLAGTDTQYF
TRBD1	TRBV5-4	-	TRBJ2-5	TGTGCCAGCAGCTTGACAGGGGAAGAGACCCAGTACTTC	CASSLTGEETQYF
-	TRBV19	-	TRBJ2-7	TGTGCCAGTAGTCTGACTTCCTCCAGGGACTCCTACGAGCAGTACTTC	CASSLTSSRDSYEQYF
TRBD1	TRBV5-1	-	TRBJ2-3	TGCGCCAGCAGCTTAGGGGGCGCTAGCACAGATACGCAGTATTTT	CASSLGGASTDTQYF
-	TRBV7-9	-	TRBJ1-5	TGTGCCAGCAGCTTAGATAGGGGCCAGCCCCAGCATTTT	CASSLDRGQPQHF
-	TRBV18	-	TRBJ2-7	TGTGCCAGCTCACAGGCAGGTGCCTACGAGCAGTACTTC	CASSQAGAYEQYF
-	TRBV10-1	-	TRBJ2-1	TGCGCCAGCAGCCCCGCTAGAAATTCCTACAATGAGCAGTTCTTC	CASSPARNSYNEQFF
TRBD1	TRBV19	-	TRBJ2-1	TGTGCCAGTAGTAAACGGGGACAGGGGGAAAATGAGCAGTTCTTC	CASSKRGQGENEQFF
TRBD1	TRBV11-3	-	TRBJ1-1	TGTGCCAGCAGCTCGGGGACAGGGAAAAAGACTTTCTTT	CASSSGTGKKTFF
TRBD2	TRBV7-3	-	TRBJ2-1	TGTGCCAGCAGCCCGACGGGACTAGCGGGGGGCCCCAATGAGCAGTTCTTC	CASSPTGLAGGPNEQFF
-	TRBV19	-	TRBJ1-6	TGTGCCAGTAAAAGGAATGACAGGCTGGCTTTAGGTTCACCCCTCCACTTT	CASKRNDRLALGSPLHF
-	TRBV6-5	-	TRBJ1-5	TGTGCCAGCAACGGTTGGGGAGGAAGCAATCAGCCCCAGCATTTT	CASNGWGGSNQPQHF
-	TRBV5-1	-	TRBJ1-1	TGCGCCAGCAGCTTGGCCACGGGGGGCGACACTGAAGCTTTCTTT	CASSLATGGDTEAFF
TRBD1	TRBV19	-	TRBJ1-2	TGTGCCAGTAGTATGGCGACAGGGGGCCGGTATGGCTACACCTTC	CASSMATGGRYGYTF
-	TRBV5-1	-	TRBJ1-1	TGCGCCAGCAGCCTTTGGGCACCAGAGCTTAACACTGAAGCTTTCTTT	CASSLWAPELNTEAFF
TRBD2	TRBV2	-	TRBJ2-5	TGTGCCAGCAGCCCCCAGCCCGGGACTAGCGGGGGTCAGACCCAGTACTTC	CASSPQPGTSGGQTQYF
TRBD1	TRBV19	-	TRBJ1-5	TGTGCCAGTAGTTCCGGGACAGGGTTTGGGGATCAGCCCCAGCATTTT	CASSSGTGFGDQPQHF
TRBD1	TRBV18	-	TRBJ1-5	TGTGCCAGCTCACCGACAGGGGTCGACAATCAGCCCCAGCATTTT	CASSPTGVDNQPQHF
TRBD1	TRBV29-1	-	TRBJ2-5	TGCAGCGGCCTGGACAGGGAAGAGACCCAGTACTTC	CSGLDREETQYF
-	TRBV6-5	-	TRBJ1-1	TGTGCCAGCAGTTACGGGCGGGCCACTGAAGCTTTCTTT	CASSYGRATEAFF
-	TRBV18	-	TRBJ1-1	TGTGCCAGCTCACCCGACAAAATGCTAGAAGCTTTCTTT	CASSPDKMLEAFF
-	TRBV28	-	TRBJ1-2	TGTGCCAGCACCCAGGGTAGTGGCTACACCTTC	CASTQGSGYTF
-	TRBV3-1/TRBV3-2	once	TRBJ1-1	TGTGCCAGCAGCCAAGCCGAGGGTGAAGCTTTCTTT	CASSQAEGEAFF
-	TRBV7-3	once	TRBJ2-3	TGTGCCAGCAGCTTCACTGCAGAACTAAGCACAGATACGCAGTATTTT	CASSFTAELSTDTQYF
TRBD1	TRBV4-1	-	TRBJ1-2	TGCGCCAGCCGACGGGAGGGGGCAGGCTACACCTTC	CASRREGAGYTF
-	TRBV28	-	TRBJ2-7	TGTGCCAGCAGTTTTAGGGGCAGATCCTACGAGCAGTACTTC	CASSFRGRSYEQYF
TRBD1	TRBV5-6	once	TRBJ1-2	TGTGCCAGCAGCTTCGGGACAGCATATGGCTACACCTTC	CASSFGTAYGYTF
-	TRBV4-2	few	TRBJ2-3	TGTGCCAGCAGCCAAGCCTGGACTGCCACAGATACGCAGTATTTT	CASSQAWTATDTQYF
TRBD1	TRBV24-1	-	TRBJ1-1	TGTGCCACCAGTGACAGGACAGGGCGAGCTTTCTTT	CATSDRTGRAFF
-	TRBV5-6	-	TRBJ1-2	TGTGCCAGCAGCTTGGGGACGGGCGGCCGTACGGGGGGCTACACCTTC	CASSLGTGGRTGGYTF
-	TRBV19	-	TRBJ1-2	TGTGCCAGTAGTACAGGTCTGGATGGCTACACCTTC	CASSTGLDGYTF
TRBD1	TRBV30	-	TRBJ1-2	TGTGCCTGGAGGGGTACAGGGGGGTCGTCTCGCTATGGCTACACCTTC	CAWRGTGGSSRYGYTF
-	TRBV11-2	-	TRBJ2-7	TGTGCCAGCAGCTTAGATTGGGCAGATAGCTACGAGCAGTACTTC	CASSLDWADSYEQYF
-	TRBV19	-	TRBJ1-6	TGTGCCAGTAGTACTGACTGGAATGATTCACCCCTCCACTTT	CASSTDWNDSPLHF
TRBD1	TRBV7-9	-	TRBJ1-6	TGTGCCAGCAGCCGCGGCGACAGGGGAAATTCACCCCTCCACTTT	CASSRGDRGNSPLHF
-	TRBV30	-	TRBJ2-2	TGTGCCTGGAGTGTACAGGGTGCTGGGGAGCTGTTTTTT	CAWSVQGAGELFF
-	TRBV5-5	-	TRBJ1-1	TGTGCCAGCAGCCCCGACAGCATGAACACTGAAGCTTTCTTT	CASSPDSMNTEAFF
TRBD1	TRBV2	few	TRBJ1-2	TGTGCCAGCAGTCCTGGGACAGGACAAGGCTACACCTTC	CASSPGTGQGYTF
-	TRBV5-4	-	TRBJ2-5	TGTGCCAGCAGCTTGTATCGGCAGGGCGGAGAGACCCAGTACTTC	CASSLYRQGGETQYF